Listed below are T cell receptor beta chains from one sample, sequenced in a study of CD8+ T cells in alopecia areata. The assay was immunoSEQ multiplex PCR, and TCRdb's table has in-frame clones only and misses some. The sample holds 140,000 or so clones, 40% to 65% seen once. The sequences come from CD4+ T cells sorted from blood, collected at week 0. These receptors all stem from a human donor with alopecia areata. Each CDR3 is given with its conserved first and last residue. A D gene is named only where the DNA matches it firmly. Clone size is stated in some rows and not others, as once, few, many or a class when expanded.

V	size	J	D	DNA	CDR3
TRBV29-1	few	TRBJ1-2	.	TGCAGCGTTGAGCGGAGGGGTGACGGCTACACCTTC	CSVERRGDGYTF
TRBV29-1	.	TRBJ2-7	TRBD2	TGCAGCGTTGCTCAAGGGACTAGCGGGAGGTACGAGCAGTACTTC	CSVAQGTSGRYEQYF
TRBV29-1	once	TRBJ1-5	.	TGCAGCGTTCAGGGTAGCAATCAGCCCCAGCATTTT	CSVQGSNQPQHF
TRBV7-8	.	TRBJ2-3	TRBD2	TGTGCCAGCAGGGCAGGACTAGCGGCTGCGCTCACAGATACGCAGTATTTT	CASRAGLAAALTDTQYF
TRBV30	.	TRBJ1-1	.	TGTGCCTGGAAGCCAAGGCCCGGGCTCGGGGACACTGAAGCTTTCTTT	CAWKPRPGLGDTEAFF
TRBV4-2	.	TRBJ2-1	TRBD1	TGTGCCAGCAGCCCCGCCTACGGACAGGGCTCAATCTACAATGAGCAGTTCTTC	CASSPAYGQGSIYNEQFF
TRBV23-1	.	TRBJ2-1	.	TGCGCCAGCAGTCAATGCAGCAATGAGCAGTTCTTC	CASSQCSNEQFF
TRBV5-4	once	TRBJ1-2	.	TGTGCCAGCAGCTTGGAAGGCAGGAACTATGGCTACACCTTC	CASSLEGRNYGYTF
TRBV29-1	.	TRBJ2-3	.	TGCAGCGTGGGAGGGGGAAGTGGCACAGATACGCAGTATTTT	CSVGGGSGTDTQYF
TRBV30	.	TRBJ2-7	.	TGTGCCTGGAGTCGGTTGGCGGCGTCCGAGCAGTACTTC	CAWSRLAASEQYF
TRBV4-1	few	TRBJ2-7	TRBD1	TGCGCCAGCAGCCACCCGGGACAGAGCACCTACGAGCAGTACTTC	CASSHPGQSTYEQYF
TRBV6-1	.	TRBJ1-2	.	TGTGCCAGCATGCCTACAGCAAACTATGGCTACACCTTC	CASMPTANYGYTF
TRBV19	.	TRBJ2-1	TRBD2	TGTGCCACTGAGGCAGGGAGGGACAATGAGCAGTTCTTC	CATEAGRDNEQFF
TRBV9	.	TRBJ1-2	.	TGTGCCAGCAGCGTTCGCTCGACAGTTAACTATGGCTACACCTTC	CASSVRSTVNYGYTF
TRBV4-3	.	TRBJ1-3	.	TGCGCCAGCAGCCAAGCAAGGGCAGCCGGAAACACCATATATTTT	CASSQARAAGNTIYF
TRBV10-2	.	TRBJ1-1	TRBD1	TGCGCCAGCAGTGAGTCCGGACAGGGGAGGGCAGCTTTCTTT	CASSESGQGRAAFF
TRBV30	.	TRBJ2-3	.	TGTGCCTGGAGAGGGGAGCAGGATACGCAGTATTTT	CAWRGEQDTQYF
TRBV7-9	.	TRBJ1-2	.	TGTGCCAGCAGCTTAGGAACAGGGAGCTATGGCTACACCTTC	CASSLGTGSYGYTF
TRBV12-5	.	TRBJ1-2	.	TGTGCTAGTGGTTCTATCGGCGACTATGGCTACACCTTC	CASGSIGDYGYTF
TRBV4-3	.	TRBJ2-1	.	TGCGCCAGCAGCCGGAGCCGGGGAAGCTCCTACAATGAGCAGTTCTTC	CASSRSRGSSYNEQFF
TRBV29-1	few	TRBJ2-7	.	TGCAGCGCACGAACAGGGTTGGAGCAGTACTTC	CSARTGLEQYF
TRBV30	.	TRBJ1-3	.	TGTGCCTGGAGCCCAGGGGAGTCTGGAAACACCATATATTTT	CAWSPGESGNTIYF
TRBV2	.	TRBJ2-5	.	TGTGCCAGCAGTGTCCGGGGAGAGACCCAGTACTTC	CASSVRGETQYF
TRBV6-5	.	TRBJ2-7	TRBD1	TGTGCCAGCAGTCGAGGGGACAGGGGCGCAGGGGAGCAGTACTTC	CASSRGDRGAGEQYF
TRBV4-2	.	TRBJ2-3	.	TGTGCCAGCAGCCTCGGGGAACTAGTCGCAGATACGCAGTATTTT	CASSLGELVADTQYF
TRBV4-2	few	TRBJ2-4	.	TGTGCCAGCAGCTCTCTGACTGGCGGAGCCAAAAACATTCAGTACTTC	CASSSLTGGAKNIQYF
TRBV4-1	many	TRBJ2-1	.	TGCGCCAGCAGCCGAGAGGGGACTTCACTGGTAAATGAGCAGTTCTTC	CASSREGTSLVNEQFF
TRBV30	.	TRBJ1-5	.	TGTGCCTGGGGGGGAGATAGCAATCAGCCCCAGCATTTT	CAWGGDSNQPQHF
TRBV4-1	few	TRBJ1-2	TRBD1	TGCGCCAGCAGCCGCCCGGGACAGGGAATACAATATGGCTACACCTTC	CASSRPGQGIQYGYTF
TRBV29-1	.	TRBJ2-1	TRBD2	TGCAGCGCAGTCGGTAGCGGGAGCGATGAGCAGTTCTTC	CSAVGSGSDEQFF
TRBV29-1	few	TRBJ1-2	TRBD1	TGCAGCGTTAATTCGGGTCAGGGGGCTCGGGGCTACACCTTC	CSVNSGQGARGYTF
TRBV29-1	few	TRBJ2-2	.	TGCAGCGTTGAACTGACTAGTGGCACCGGGGAGCTGTTTTTT	CSVELTSGTGELFF
TRBV6-5	.	TRBJ2-7	TRBD1	TGTGCCAGCAGCGGGACCGGGACAGGGCACTACGAGCAGTACTTC	CASSGTGTGHYEQYF
TRBV28	few	TRBJ2-1	TRBD1	TGTGCCAGCAGCCTCGGACAGGGCCCCTTGGGTGAGCAGTTCTTC	CASSLGQGPLGEQFF
TRBV28	.	TRBJ2-5	.	TGTGCCAGCAGTTTATCGGGACTCCCCATGAAGGGCCAGTACTTC	CASSLSGLPMKGQYF
TRBV9	.	TRBJ1-2	.	TGTGCCAGCAGCGGGACAGCATTTTATGGCTACACCTTC	CASSGTAFYGYTF
TRBV5-8	.	TRBJ2-1	TRBD2	TGTGCCAGCAGCCTTACTAGCGGGAGGGGATCGGGTGAGCAGTTCTTC	CASSLTSGRGSGEQFF
TRBV18	few	TRBJ2-5	.	TGTGCCAGCTCATCCCAAGAGACCCAGTACTTC	CASSSQETQYF
TRBV29-1	.	TRBJ2-1	TRBD2	TGCAGCGTTGTCCCATGGGGGGGGGTCAATGAGCAGTTCTTC	CSVVPWGGVNEQFF
TRBV27	.	TRBJ2-5	.	TGTGCCAGCAGTTTGGGTCGGGGAGGAGAGACCCAGTACTTC	CASSLGRGGETQYF
TRBV19	.	TRBJ1-4	.	TGTGCCAGTAGGGAAGCCCGAAGGGAAAAACTGTTTTTT	CASREARREKLFF
TRBV7-3	.	TRBJ2-7	.	TGTGCCAGCAGCTCGGACAGAAATTCCTACGAGCAGTACTTC	CASSSDRNSYEQYF
TRBV25-1	.	TRBJ1-2	.	TGTGCCAGCAGTGCCGCGGGGGCCGGAGGGGGACTTAACTATGGCTACACCTTC	CASSAAGAGGGLNYGYTF
TRBV28	.	TRBJ2-7	.	TGTGCCAGCAGTTTAAATCAGCTGAAGCAGTACTTC	CASSLNQLKQYF
TRBV25-1	few	TRBJ1-4	TRBD1	TGTGCCAGCAGTGCATCCTCAATTTTAGCAGGGGGATTTGAAAAACTGTTTTTT	CASSASSILAGGFEKLFF
TRBV4-2	.	TRBJ2-3	TRBD2	TGTGCCAGCAGCCAAGATCAGGGGGGACTAGCGGACCCTAGCACAGATACGCAGTATTTT	CASSQDQGGLADPSTDTQYF
TRBV28	.	TRBJ2-4	TRBD1	TGTGCCAGCAGTTCCCGTCTTACAGGGGACATTCAGTACTTC	CASSSRLTGDIQYF
TRBV28	.	TRBJ1-1	.	TGTGCCAGCAGTTTGGGTGGAATGAACACTGAAGCTTTCTTT	CASSLGGMNTEAFF
TRBV7-9	few	TRBJ2-1	TRBD2	TGTGCCAGCAGTCTCACCGGGCCCGGGGGGGACAATGAGCAGTTCTTC	CASSLTGPGGDNEQFF
TRBV5-4	.	TRBJ2-5	TRBD2	TGTGCCAGCAGCTCTACTAGCGGGAGCGAGACCCAGTACTTC	CASSSTSGSETQYF
TRBV7-2	few	TRBJ2-3	.	TGTGCCAGCAGCTACTCCGGGACCCCAACAGATACGCAGTATTTT	CASSYSGTPTDTQYF
TRBV29-1	few	TRBJ2-1	.	TGCAGCGTTCAAATAGGTCTAGCCCACAATGAGCAGTTCTTC	CSVQIGLAHNEQFF
TRBV5-1	.	TRBJ1-5	.	TGCGCCAGCAGCCCTGGGCCCCTGGCCGCTTCCCCTAATCAGCCCCAGCATTTT	CASSPGPLAASPNQPQHF